Below are 18 T cell receptor beta chains sequenced from a single sample in a study of beta chain features in type 1 diabetes. Expressed TCRB transcripts were sequenced after all isolated RNA was converted to cDNA. Repertoires were generated with immunoSEQ multiplex PCR, while TCRdb's copy carries only in-frame clones and drops some. This sample carries around 140,000 clones, 8.5% to 12% of them seen once, and the ten largest clones take approximately 1.3%. Material for sequencing was naive CD4+ T cells from blood. These receptors all come from a man between 18 and 29 years old in good health.

This clone was seen many times. This rearrangement joins TRBV29-1 to TRBJ1-5; TRBD1 aligns across 10 bases. CDR1 and CDR2 from the germline V gene are SQVTM and ANQGSEA. This CDR3 contains 13 residues. Trimming removed 8 bases from V and 3 bases from J; junction bases left unmatched: 4. CDR3 DNA sequence: TGCAGCACGGGGACAGGGGACAATCAGCCCCAGCATTTT. This sequence encodes CSTGTGDNQPQHF.

Many counts were recorded for this clone. The chain links TRBV4-2 to TRBJ2-3; 8 positions agree with TRBD2. The germline V gene has CDR1 LGHNA and CDR2 YNFKEQ. V was clipped by 6 bases and J by 1 base; unmatched bases: 9. CDR3 length: 16 amino acids. The CDR3 sequence: CASSLTGTSRTDTQYF. Written as DNA, the CDR3 is TGTGCCAGCAGTCTGACCGGGACTAGTCGCACAGATACGCAGTATTTT.

The chain is built from TRBV5-1 and TRBJ1-3; 8 positions agree with TRBD1. With 0 bases clipped from V and 3 bases from J, the junction kept 5 bases outside the gene matches. Per the germline V gene, CDR1 is SGHRS and CDR2 is YFSETQ. The CDR3 extends over 16 amino acids. Here the CDR3 reads CASSLEGQGVGNTIYF. The CDR3 DNA sequence: TGCGCCAGCAGCTTGGAAGGACAGGGCGTTGGAAACACCATATATTTT. The full variable domain, completed using reference TRBV5-1 and TRBJ1-3, is KAGVTQTPRYLIKTRGQQVTLSCSPISGHRSVSWYQQTPGQGLQFLFEYFSETQRNKGNFPGRFSGRQFSNSRSEMNVSTLELGDSALYLCASSLEGQGVGNTIYFGEGSWLTVV.

The chain recombines TRBV10-3 with TRBJ2-2; D is perhaps TRBD1 (6 bases). The CDR3 totals 16 residues. Between the trimmed V and J ends, which lost 4 bases and 0 bases, there was a span of 12 bases. Germline values: CDR1 ENHRY, CDR2 SYGVKD. The CDR3 coding sequence is TGTGCCATCAGTGTGAATTCAGGGGCGAACACCGGGGAGCTGTTTTTT. Its protein product is CAISVNSGANTGELFF.

This clone was found many times. CDR3 nucleotide sequence: TGTGCCTGGGATTCAGGGGGCCACGAGCAGTACTTC. Translated, it gives CAWDSGGHEQYF. The chain has TRBV30 and TRBJ2-7; 8 nucleotides line up with TRBD1. Germline CDR1 reads GTSNPN; CDR2 reads SVGIG (reference sequence). The CDR3 contains 12 residues. The V and J ends lost 5 bases and 5 bases, in that order; junction bases with no gene match: 5.

In this sample, this clone turned up a few times. The rearrangement uses TRBV27 and TRBJ1-6; TRBD1 matches at 8 bases. CDR3 length equals 16 residues. Unmatched junction bases numbered 9, after V lost 6 bases and J lost 5 bases. Germline V gene data show CDR1 as MNHEY and CDR2 as SMNVEV (reference sequence). The CDR3 nucleotides are TGTGCCAGCAGCCAAGGACAGGGCAGGGATAATTCACCCCTCCACTTT. Amino acid sequence: CASSQGQGRDNSPLHF.

At least ten counts were recorded for this clone. V is TRBV7-9 and J is TRBJ2-4; 10 bases align to TRBD1. The CDR3 covers 14 residues. The J segment lost 4 bases and the V segment lost 6 bases, leaving 3 bases of the junction unmatched. CDR1 is SEHNR and CDR2 is FQNEAQ in the germline V gene (reference sequence). In DNA form, the CDR3 reads TGTGCCAGCAGAACGGGACAGGGGAAAAACATTCAGTACTTC. Protein sequence: CASRTGQGKNIQYF.

This clone was detected a few times. This rearrangement joins TRBV27 to TRBJ2-2; 11 nucleotides align to TRBD1. The trim removed 2 bases at V and 4 bases at J, leaving 3 bases unmatched. Germline-derived CDR1 and CDR2 are MNHEY and SMNVEV (reference sequence). This CDR3 region has 16 residues. CDR3 sequence reads: CASSLRDRGTTGELFF. The CDR3 coding sequence is TGTGCCAGCAGTTTAAGGGACAGGGGGACCACCGGGGAGCTGTTTTTT.

There are a few counts of this clone. The chain carries TRBV27 and TRBJ2-1; no reliable D call. Germline V gene data show CDR1 as MNHEY and CDR2 as SMNVEV (reference sequence). Between the trimmed V and J ends, which lost 4 bases and 0 bases, there was a span of 10 bases. The CDR3 has 15 residues. CDR3 region: CASSSSLSSYNEQFF. In nucleotides, the CDR3 is TGTGCCAGCAGTTCTTCACTGAGCTCCTACAATGAGCAGTTCTTC.

This clone was counted between two and nine times. This sequence joins TRBV5-1 and TRBJ2-3; TRBD1 agrees at 9 bases. Trimming at V came to 3 bases and at J to 3 bases, leaving 5 bases not matched to a gene. Looked up from germline, CDR1 is SGHRS and CDR2 is YFSETQ. CDR3 length equals 15 residues. CDR3 in DNA: TGCGCCAGCAGCTCGACAGGGGGTACTACAGATACGCAGTATTTT. The encoded protein is CASSSTGGTTDTQYF. Complete variable domain (other parts from reference TRBV5-1 and TRBJ2-3): KAGVTQTPRYLIKTRGQQVTLSCSPISGHRSVSWYQQTPGQGLQFLFEYFSETQRNKGNFPGRFSGRQFSNSRSEMNVSTLELGDSALYLCASSSTGGTTDTQYFGPGTRLTVL.

The chain combines TRBV6-5 with TRBJ1-5, with D possibly TRBD1 on 6 matching bases. The germline V gene has CDR1 MNHEY and CDR2 SVGAGI. Between the trimmed V and J ends, which lost 6 bases and 4 bases, there was a span of 10 bases. This CDR3 has 13 amino acids. In DNA, the CDR3 is TGTGCCAGCAGAAGACAGGCTAATCAGCCCCAGCATTTT. As protein: CASRRQANQPQHF.

V and J are TRBV6-5 and TRBJ2-7, with TRBD2 matching 7 bases. Germline-derived CDR1 and CDR2 are MNHEY and SVGAGI. The CDR3 contains 14 residues. Germline trimming cut 8 bases from V and 2 bases from J; bases unmatched to any gene: 9. The CDR3 loop reads CASRGGGSTYEQYF. The CDR3 bases are TGTGCCAGCCGGGGCGGGGGTTCGACCTACGAGCAGTACTTC.

At least ten counts were recorded for this clone. The rearrangement joins TRBV7-8 to TRBJ2-6; D is ambiguous. The germline CDR1 and CDR2 sequences are SGHVS and FQNEAQ. The V gene lost 5 bases and the J gene lost 0 bases, with 8 bases spanning the gap. This CDR3 comprises 15 residues. The CDR3 spells CASSPESSGANVLTF. DNA of the CDR3: TGTGCCAGCAGCCCTGAGAGCTCTGGGGCCAACGTCCTGACTTTC.

This clone has just a few counts. The chain uses TRBV28 and TRBJ2-6; 7 nucleotides align to TRBD1. V was clipped by 5 bases and J by 4 bases; unmatched bases: 8. The germline gives CDR1 MDHEN, CDR2 SYDVKM. This CDR3 has 16 amino acids. The CDR3 nucleotides read TGTGCCAGCAGTGCCCTCACAGGGGCCGGGGCCAACGTCCTGACTTTC. As protein: CASSALTGAGANVLTF.

At least ten counts were recorded for this clone. V gene TRBV7-2 combines with J gene TRBJ2-2; no clear D gene. The V end lost 1 base, the J end lost 2 bases, and 5 bases lay between the germline ends. The CDR3 loop spans 14 amino acids. Germline V gives CDR1 SGHTA, CDR2 FQGNSA. CDR3 sequence: CASSLDSNTGELFF. The CDR3 DNA reads as TGTGCCAGCAGCTTAGACTCAAACACCGGGGAGCTGTTTTTT.

V usage is TRBV5-1 and J usage is TRBJ2-7; 9 nucleotides line up with TRBD1. CDR1 SGHRS and CDR2 YFSETQ come from the germline V gene. Trimming cost V 3 bases and J 4 bases; bases outside gene matches: 2. This CDR3 comprises 13 residues. The CDR3 loop reads CASSSDRGYEQYF. The CDR3 coding sequence is TGCGCCAGCAGCTCGGACAGGGGATACGAGCAGTACTTC.

This clone was seen more than once but under ten times. V is TRBV6-5 and J is TRBJ2-7; perhaps TRBD2 as D (5 bases). The germline V and J ends were trimmed by 5 bases and 3 bases, with 8 bases remaining between them. Looked up from germline, CDR1 is MNHEY and CDR2 is SVGAGI. The CDR3 is made up of 12 amino acids. This CDR3 reads CASSGESYEQYF. The DNA of the CDR3 is TGTGCCAGCAGTGGGGAGAGCTACGAGCAGTACTTC.

The V call is TRBV4-3, the J call TRBJ2-2, with TRBD2 identical over 9 bases. Germline CDR1 is LGHNA and CDR2 is YSLEER. Trimming removed 1 base from V and 4 bases from J; junction bases left unmatched: 4. This CDR3 comprises 16 residues. Written as DNA, the CDR3 is TGCGCCAGCAGCCAAGCGATAGCGGGGGTCACCGGGGAGCTGTTTTTT. It specifies CASSQAIAGVTGELFF.